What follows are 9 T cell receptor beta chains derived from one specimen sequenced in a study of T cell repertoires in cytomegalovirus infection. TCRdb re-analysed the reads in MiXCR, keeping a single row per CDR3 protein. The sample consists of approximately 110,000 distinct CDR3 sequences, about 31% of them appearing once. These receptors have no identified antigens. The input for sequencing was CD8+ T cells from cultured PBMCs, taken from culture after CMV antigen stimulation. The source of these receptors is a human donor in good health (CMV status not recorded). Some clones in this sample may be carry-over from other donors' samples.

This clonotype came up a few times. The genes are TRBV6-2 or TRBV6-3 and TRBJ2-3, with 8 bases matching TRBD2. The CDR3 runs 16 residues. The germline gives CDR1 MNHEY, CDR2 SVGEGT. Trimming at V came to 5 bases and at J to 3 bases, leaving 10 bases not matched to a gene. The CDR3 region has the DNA TGTGCCAGCAGTCGAATCGGGACTAGTATAACAGATACGCAGTATTTT. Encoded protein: CASSRIGTSITDTQYF.

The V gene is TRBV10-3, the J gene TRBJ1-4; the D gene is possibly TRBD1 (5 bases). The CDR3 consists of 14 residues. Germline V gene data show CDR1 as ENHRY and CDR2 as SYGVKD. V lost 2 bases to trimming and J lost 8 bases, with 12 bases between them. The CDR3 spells CAISEGAEDEKLFF. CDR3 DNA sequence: TGTGCCATCAGTGAGGGGGCGGAGGACGAAAAACTGTTTTTT.

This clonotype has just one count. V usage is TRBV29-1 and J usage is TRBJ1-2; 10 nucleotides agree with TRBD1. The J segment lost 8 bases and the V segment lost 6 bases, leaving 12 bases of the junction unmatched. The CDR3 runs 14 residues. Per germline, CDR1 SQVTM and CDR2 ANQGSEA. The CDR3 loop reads CSVRNDRGLGGYTF. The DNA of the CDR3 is TGCAGCGTACGCAATGACAGGGGGCTAGGCGGCTACACCTTC.

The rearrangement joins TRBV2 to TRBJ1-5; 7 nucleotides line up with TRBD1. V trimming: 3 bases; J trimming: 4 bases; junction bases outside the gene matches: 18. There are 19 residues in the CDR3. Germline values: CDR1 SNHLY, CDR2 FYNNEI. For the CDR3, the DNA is TGTGCCAGCAGTGACGGGGTACCCCGCCGGGACAGCCATAATCAGCCCCAGCATTTT. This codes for CASSDGVPRRDSHNQPQHF.

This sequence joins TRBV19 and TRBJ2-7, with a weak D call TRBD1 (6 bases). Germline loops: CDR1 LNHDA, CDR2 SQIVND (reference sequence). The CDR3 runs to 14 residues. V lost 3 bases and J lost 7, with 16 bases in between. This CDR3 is CASSIAPGHLEQYF. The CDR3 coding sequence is TGTGCCAGTAGTATCGCCCCGGGACACCTAGAGCAGTACTTC.

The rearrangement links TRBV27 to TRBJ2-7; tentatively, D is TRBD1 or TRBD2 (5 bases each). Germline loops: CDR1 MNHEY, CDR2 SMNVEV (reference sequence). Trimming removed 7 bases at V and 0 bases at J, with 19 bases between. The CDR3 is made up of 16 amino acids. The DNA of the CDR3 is TGTGCCAGCATTGGGGTGGGGACCTCGGGCTCCTACGAGCAGTACTTC. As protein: CASIGVGTSGSYEQYF.

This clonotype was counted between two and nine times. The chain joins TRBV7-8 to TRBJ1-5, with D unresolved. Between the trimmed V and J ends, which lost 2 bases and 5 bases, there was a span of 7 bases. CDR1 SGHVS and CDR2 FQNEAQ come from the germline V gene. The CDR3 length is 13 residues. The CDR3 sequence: CASSLKFDQPQHF. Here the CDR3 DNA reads TGTGCCAGCAGCTTAAAGTTCGATCAGCCCCAGCATTTT. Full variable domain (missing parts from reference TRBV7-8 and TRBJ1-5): GAGVSQSPRYKVAKRGQDVALRCDPISGHVSLFWYQQALGQGPEFLTYFQNEAQLDKSGLPSDRFFAERPEGSVSTLKIQRTQQEDSAVYLCASSLKFDQPQHFGDGTRLSIL.

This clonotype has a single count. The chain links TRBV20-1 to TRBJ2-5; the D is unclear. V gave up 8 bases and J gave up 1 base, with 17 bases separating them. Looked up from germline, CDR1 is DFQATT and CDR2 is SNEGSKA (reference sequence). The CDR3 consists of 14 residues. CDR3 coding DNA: TGCAGTCCGGAGCGCCCCGAAATCCAAGAGACCCAGTACTTC. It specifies CSPERPEIQETQYF.

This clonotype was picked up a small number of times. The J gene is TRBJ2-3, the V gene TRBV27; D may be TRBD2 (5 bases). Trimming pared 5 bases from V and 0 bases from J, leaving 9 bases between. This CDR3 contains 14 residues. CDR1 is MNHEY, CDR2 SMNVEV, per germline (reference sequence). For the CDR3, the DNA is TGTGCCAGCAGTCTAGGACTGAGCACAGATACGCAGTATTTT. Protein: CASSLGLSTDTQYF.